These 19 T cell receptor beta chains were sequenced from one sample in a study of blood T cell repertoires in COVID-19 (dated by TCRdb to the early 2020s). Libraries came from the immunoSEQ multiplex PCR assay. The source is immuneACCESS, and TCRdb retained only in-frame sequences with V and J called. Part of the clones is not carried over; for the studies checked, unresolved V genes explain less than half of this, and the remainder is unexplained. This sample holds a few hundred thousand clones; around 80% were observed only once. The ten top clones hold over 1.2% of the sample. Sequenced: peripheral blood. The origin of the receptors is a woman aged 35 to 49 who had recovered from COVID-19.

The CDR3 reads CASSLDRGGYGYTF. Written as DNA, the CDR3 is TGTGCCAGCAGCCTCGACAGGGGTGGATATGGCTACACCTTC. The V gene is TRBV7-2, the J gene TRBJ1-2; 8 positions match TRBD1. V dropped 5 bases and J dropped 5; count of bases not matched to a gene: 7. The CDR3 has 14 amino acids. Germline V gene sequence: CDR1 SGHTA, CDR2 FQGNSA.

The genes are TRBV19 and TRBJ1-5, with 8 positions matching TRBD1. Germline V lookup: CDR1 LNHDA, CDR2 SQIVND (reference sequence). V gave up 5 bases and J gave up 5 bases; unmatched junction bases: 14. The CDR3 runs to 17 residues. The CDR3 coding sequence is TGTGCCAGTAGTGAAACTTCCGGGACAGGTGAGGATCAGCCCCAGCATTTT. Its translation: CASSETSGTGEDQPQHF.

The rearrangement links TRBV5-1 to TRBJ2-1; 9 bases align to TRBD1. The CDR3 runs 14 residues. V was pared by 3 bases and J by 4 bases, with 2 bases of the junction left unmatched. Germline CDR1 and CDR2: SGHRS and YFSETQ. The CDR3 region is CASSSQGAYNEQFF. The CDR3 coding sequence is TGCGCCAGCAGCTCACAGGGGGCGTACAATGAGCAGTTCTTC.

The rearrangement links TRBV7-8 to TRBJ1-4, with D possibly matching TRBD1 (5 bases). There are 14 residues in the CDR3. Germline CDR1 SGHVS, CDR2 FQNEAQ. The V and J ends lost 5 bases and 7 bases respectively, with 14 bases between them. CDR3 coding DNA: TGTGCCAGCAGCCTCGACAGTTGGAGTGAAAAACTGTTTTTT. This gives the protein CASSLDSWSEKLFF.

This sequence joins TRBV3-1 (or the pseudogene TRBV3-2) and TRBJ2-2, with D perhaps matching TRBD2 (6 bases). This CDR3 has 14 amino acids. V was trimmed by 0 bases and J by 5 bases, leaving 7 bases between them. Germline V gene lookup returns CDR1 LGHDT and CDR2 YNNKEL (reference sequence). The CDR3 protein is CASSQDAGTGELFF. The CDR3, as DNA: TGTGCCAGCAGCCAAGACGCGGGAACCGGGGAGCTGTTTTTT.

The V gene is TRBV27, the J gene TRBJ1-5; D gene ambiguous. The CDR3 is 16 amino acids. Germline-derived CDR1 and CDR2 are MNHEY and SMNVEV (reference sequence). Between the trimmed V and J ends, which lost 4 bases and 0 bases, there was a span of 13 bases. This chain's CDR3 is CASSSSIGDSNQPQHF. The CDR3 DNA reads TGTGCCAGCAGTTCTTCAATCGGGGATAGCAATCAGCCCCAGCATTTT.

The CDR3 DNA reads as TGCGCCAGCCAGAAAGGGACAGCCATAAACACTGAAGCTTTCTTT. This sequence encodes CASQKGTAINTEAFF. The genes are TRBV5-1 and TRBJ1-1; 7 bases fit TRBD1. This CDR3 has 15 amino acids. Germline assignment: CDR1 SGHRS and CDR2 YFSETQ. V was clipped by 7 bases and J by 2 bases; unmatched bases: 11.

V is TRBV2 and J is TRBJ2-7, with TRBD1 as a possible D gene (5 bases). CDR1 is SNHLY, CDR2 FYNNEI, per germline. The CDR3 is made up of 14 amino acids. Trimming took 6 bases from V and 2 from J, leaving 14 bases between them. CDR3 DNA: TGTGCCAGCAGAGCCCGGACATTGGCCTACGAGCAGTACTTC. Translating gives CASRARTLAYEQYF.

The chain carries TRBV12-3 or TRBV12-4 and TRBJ2-5, with D maybe TRBD1 (6 bases). The CDR3 is 13 residues long. With 5 bases removed from V and 1 base from J, the gap between germline ends came to 8 bases. The CDR3 region has the DNA TGTGCCAGCAGTGGACAGATCCAAGAGACCCAGTACTTC. Translated: CASSGQIQETQYF.

The chain carries TRBV18 and TRBJ2-3; D possibly corresponds to TRBD1 (6 bases). There are 13 residues in the CDR3. Germline CDR1 KGHSH, CDR2 LQKENI. V was pared by 3 bases and J by 4 bases, with 8 bases between. CDR3 loop: CASSPKGADTQYF. CDR3 sequence (DNA): TGTGCCAGCTCACCGAAGGGGGCAGATACGCAGTATTTT.

The V call is TRBV18, the J call TRBJ1-6; D is uncertain. The CDR3 sequence is 15 residues long. Per the germline V gene, CDR1 is KGHSH and CDR2 is LQKENI. Trimming pared 2 bases from V and 7 bases from J, leaving 12 bases between. This CDR3 reads CASSPGQAVNSPLHF. CDR3 bases: TGTGCCAGCTCACCAGGGCAGGCCGTAAATTCACCCCTCCACTTT.

This chain links TRBV9 with TRBJ2-7; D gene ambiguous. Germline CDR1 reads SGDLS; CDR2 reads YYNGEE. The CDR3 is made up of 13 amino acids. V was cut by 0 bases and J by 6 bases, with 10 bases left in between. For the CDR3, the DNA is TGTGCCAGCAGCGTAGGAGATAGTGGCGAGCAGTACTTC. This sequence encodes CASSVGDSGEQYF.

The chain employs TRBV19 and TRBJ1-5, with D uncertain. Per the germline V gene, CDR1 is LNHDA and CDR2 is SQIVND (reference sequence). Trimming left V 8 bases short and J 0 bases short, with 11 bases between. This CDR3 is built from 14 residues. CDR3 sequence: CASQSGDSNQPQHF. The DNA of the CDR3 is TGTGCCAGTCAGAGCGGGGATAGCAATCAGCCCCAGCATTTT.

The genes are TRBV2 and TRBJ1-4; D gene uncertain. Germline V gene lookup returns CDR1 SNHLY and CDR2 FYNNEI. The V gene lost 2 bases and the J gene lost 14 bases, with 15 bases spanning the gap. This CDR3 spans 13 amino acids. The CDR3 region is CASSEYVSGSLFF. The CDR3 bases are TGTGCCAGCAGTGAATATGTTTCGGGGTCGCTGTTTTTT.

This clone was detected only a few times. The rearrangement links TRBV19 to TRBJ2-2; 8 bases agree with TRBD1. CDR1 LNHDA and CDR2 SQIVND come from the germline V gene (reference sequence). Losses at the gene ends were 1 base for V and 3 bases for J; bases not matched to a gene: 4. The CDR3 extends over 16 amino acids. The CDR3 nucleotides read TGTGCCAGTAGTATAGCCTCAGGGGGCGACACCGGGGAGCTGTTTTTT. It yields the protein CASSIASGGDTGELFF. The variable domain in full, with the rest retrieved from reference TRBV19 and TRBJ2-2, is DGGITQSPKYLFRKEGQNVTLSCEQNLNHDAMYWYRQDPGQGLRLIYYSQIVNDFQKGDIAEGYSVSREKKESFPLTVTSAQKNPTAFYLCASSIASGGDTGELFFGEGSRLTVL.

The chain combines TRBV6-2 or TRBV6-3 with TRBJ1-2; a weak D match, TRBD1 (6 bases). V lost 6 bases and J 2 bases, leaving 16 bases between the germline ends. Germline loops: CDR1 MNHEY, CDR2 SVGEGT. This CDR3 has 15 residues. The CDR3 DNA reads TGTGCCAGCAGCCTACAGGGAGTGATGAACTATGGCTACACCTTC. It translates to CASSLQGVMNYGYTF.

This chain connects TRBV11-2 to TRBJ1-3; 12 bases fit TRBD1. Looked up from germline, CDR1 is SGHAT and CDR2 is FQNNGV. The CDR3 is 18 amino acids. Losses at the gene ends were 5 bases for V and 4 bases for J; bases not matched to a gene: 12. The CDR3, as DNA: TGTGCCAGCAGCCGAAGAGGGTGGGACAGGGGGCTCGGAAACACCATATATTTT. This codes for CASSRRGWDRGLGNTIYF.

The chain carries TRBV5-1 and TRBJ1-1, with 8 bases aligning to TRBD1. The V gene end was trimmed by 2 bases and the J gene end by 5 bases; junction bases not matched to a gene: 5. This CDR3 spans 14 amino acids. Germline CDR1 and CDR2: SGHRS and YFSETQ. This chain's CDR3 is CASSFSQGETEAFF. CDR3 DNA sequence: TGCGCCAGCAGCTTCTCACAGGGGGAGACTGAAGCTTTCTTT.

The chain employs TRBV3-1 (or the pseudogene TRBV3-2) and TRBJ2-3; possibly TRBD2 for D (7 bases). CDR1 is LGHDT, CDR2 YNNKEL, per germline (reference sequence). The length of the CDR3 is 15 residues. V lost 4 bases to trimming and J lost 2 bases, with 13 bases between them. This CDR3 is CASSLWRGPTDTQYF. The CDR3 nucleotides read TGTGCCAGCAGCCTTTGGCGGGGGCCCACAGATACGCAGTATTTT.